This T cell receptor beta chain derives from a study of shared clonotypes between healthy human individuals. The naive CD8 subset, CD45RO-negative cells positively selected for CCR7, excluded terminally differentiated effector memory CD45RA+ cells. Points on this clone: This sample includes further DNA sequences coding for the same CDR3.

This CDR3 is built from 12 residues. Trimming removed 4 bases at V and 5 bases at J, with 6 bases between. Germline CDR1 MNHEY, CDR2 SVGAGI. Measured with immunoSEQ multiplex PCR; TCRdb has only the in-frame clones, and not every one. This sample yields about 2 million clones, of which over 85% are seen a single time; around 1.1% belongs to the top ten. V and J are TRBV6-5 and TRBJ2-1; D remains unclear. The sequencing input was naive CD8+ T cells sorted from blood. The origin of this receptor is a man younger than 35 in good health. The CDR3 spells CASSLPDNEQFF. Here the CDR3 DNA reads TGTGCCAGCAGTTTACCAGACAATGAGCAGTTCTTC.